The rows below give T cell receptor beta chains drawn from one sample of a study of human T cells and chemical hapten exposure. TCRdb re-called the RACE reads through MiXCR, storing one row per CDR3 protein. The sample holds roughly 90,000 distinct CDR3 sequences, roughly 10% seen once. Sequences were derived from whole blood, sampled in connection with sensitization to the hapten diphenylcyclopropenone (DPC). These receptors came from a woman in her 30s with alopecia areata. Some clones in this sample may be carry-over from other donors' samples. Both conserved end residues are part of each CDR3. D genes are given only for firm matches. The listing skips clone size in some rows; elsewhere it reads once, few, many or a size class.

j_call clone_size cdr3_length d_call v_call cdr3_nt cdr3_aa
TRBJ2-1 few 13 NA TRBV29-1 TGCAGCGTTGCAGGGACATTATACAATGAGCAGTTCTTC CSVAGTLYNEQFF
TRBJ1-3 many 13 NA TRBV28 TGTGCCAGCAGTTTAAGGGGTGGAAACACCATATATTTT CASSLRGGNTIYF
TRBJ1-5 many 14 NA TRBV18 TGTGCCAGCTCACCTACGGGACCTAATCAGCCCCAGCATTTT CASSPTGPNQPQHF
TRBJ1-1 NA 14 NA TRBV6-5 TGTGCCAGCAGTTACTCAGACAGCGACACTGAAGCTTTCTTT CASSYSDSDTEAFF
TRBJ2-5 few 15 TRBD2 TRBV7-9 TGTGCCAGCACCCCGGGACTAGCGGGGGGAGAGACCCAGTACTTC CASTPGLAGGETQYF
TRBJ1-4 NA 14 TRBD1 TRBV28 TGTGCCAGCAGTAGGGACAGGCTGAAAGAAAAACTGTTTTTT CASSRDRLKEKLFF
TRBJ1-1 once 14 NA TRBV30 TGTGCCTGGAGTGTAGGACAGCCAAACACTGAAGCTTTCTTT CAWSVGQPNTEAFF
TRBJ2-6 many 15 NA TRBV5-1 TGCGCCAGCAGCCCAGAGAGGCCAGGGGCCAACGTCCTGACTTTC CASSPERPGANVLTF
TRBJ2-3 many 16 NA TRBV28 TGTGCCAGCAGTTCTGACCACCCCGGCGCGGCAGATACGCAGTATTTT CASSSDHPGAADTQYF
TRBJ2-3 NA 18 TRBD2 TRBV9 TGTGCCAGCAGCGTAGCTACTCCCCAGCGGGAGTTACCAGATACGCAGTATTTT CASSVATPQRELPDTQYF